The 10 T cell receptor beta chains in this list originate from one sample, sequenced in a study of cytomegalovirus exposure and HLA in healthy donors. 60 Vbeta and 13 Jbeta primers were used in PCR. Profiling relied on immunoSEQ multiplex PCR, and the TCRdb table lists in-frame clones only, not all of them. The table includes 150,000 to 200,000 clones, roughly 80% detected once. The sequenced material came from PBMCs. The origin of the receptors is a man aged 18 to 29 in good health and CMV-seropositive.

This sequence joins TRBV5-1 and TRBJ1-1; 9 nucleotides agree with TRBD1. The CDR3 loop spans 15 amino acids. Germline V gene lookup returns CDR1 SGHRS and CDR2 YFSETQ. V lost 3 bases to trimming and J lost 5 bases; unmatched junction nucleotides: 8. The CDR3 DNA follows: TGCGCCAGCAGCTCATTTGGACAGGGGAAAACTGAAGCTTTCTTT. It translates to CASSSFGQGKTEAFF.

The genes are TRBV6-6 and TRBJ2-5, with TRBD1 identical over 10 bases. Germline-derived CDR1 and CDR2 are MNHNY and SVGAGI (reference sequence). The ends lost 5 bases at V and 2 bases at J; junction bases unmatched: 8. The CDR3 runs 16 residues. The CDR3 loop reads CASSRRDRGRQETQYF. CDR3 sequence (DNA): TGTGCCAGCAGTCGCCGGGACAGGGGACGGCAAGAGACCCAGTACTTC.

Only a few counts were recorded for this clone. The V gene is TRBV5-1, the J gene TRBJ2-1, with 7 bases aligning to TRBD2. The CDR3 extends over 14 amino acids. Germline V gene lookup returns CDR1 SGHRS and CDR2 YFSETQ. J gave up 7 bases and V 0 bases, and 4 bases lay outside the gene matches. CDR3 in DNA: TGCGCCAGCAGCTTGGATGGCGGGAGTAATGAGCAGTTCTTC. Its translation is CASSLDGGSNEQFF.

The CDR3 DNA is TGTGCCAGCAGCGTAGATAGCGGGGGGACGAAGACCCAGTACTTC. Residues: CASSVDSGGTKTQYF. V usage is TRBV9 and J usage is TRBJ2-5, with TRBD2 identical over 10 bases. Germline CDR1 SGDLS, CDR2 YYNGEE. CDR3 length: 15 amino acids. V trimming: 0 bases; J trimming: 6 bases; junction bases outside the gene matches: 5. Complete variable domain (other parts from reference TRBV9 and TRBJ2-5): DSGVTQTPKHLITATGQRVTLRCSPRSGDLSVYWYQQSLDQGLQFLIQYYNGEERAKGNILERFSAQQFPDLHSELNLSSLELGDSALYFCASSVDSGGTKTQYFGPGTRLLVL.

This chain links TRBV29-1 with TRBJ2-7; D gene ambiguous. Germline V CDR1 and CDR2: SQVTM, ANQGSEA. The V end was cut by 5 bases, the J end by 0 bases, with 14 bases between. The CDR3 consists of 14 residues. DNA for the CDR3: TGCAGCGTTCATCCACTGGAGAGCTCCTACGAGCAGTACTTC. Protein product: CSVHPLESSYEQYF.

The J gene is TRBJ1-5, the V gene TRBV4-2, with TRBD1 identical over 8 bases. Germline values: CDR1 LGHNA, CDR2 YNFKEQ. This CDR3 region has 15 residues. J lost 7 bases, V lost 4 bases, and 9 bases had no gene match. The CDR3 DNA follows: TGTGCCAGCAGCCCGCAAGGACAGGGCGGACAGCCCCAGCATTTT. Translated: CASSPQGQGGQPQHF.

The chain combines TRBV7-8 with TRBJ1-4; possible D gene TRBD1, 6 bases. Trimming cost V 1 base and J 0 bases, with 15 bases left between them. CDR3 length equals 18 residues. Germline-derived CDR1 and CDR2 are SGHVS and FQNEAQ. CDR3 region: CASSLDRDTDATNEKLFF. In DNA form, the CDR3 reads TGTGCCAGCAGCTTAGACCGGGACACGGACGCAACTAATGAAAAACTGTTTTTT.

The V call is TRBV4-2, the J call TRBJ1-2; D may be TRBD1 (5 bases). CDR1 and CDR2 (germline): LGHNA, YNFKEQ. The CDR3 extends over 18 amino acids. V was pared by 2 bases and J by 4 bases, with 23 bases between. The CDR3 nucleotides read TGTGCCAGCAGCCAAATCCAGGGCGTTCATTTCCCCCCCTATGGCTACACCTTC. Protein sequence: CASSQIQGVHFPPYGYTF.

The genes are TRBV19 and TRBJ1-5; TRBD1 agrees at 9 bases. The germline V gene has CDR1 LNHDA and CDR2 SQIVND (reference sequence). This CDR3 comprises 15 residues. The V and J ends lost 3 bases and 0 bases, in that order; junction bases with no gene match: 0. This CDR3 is CASSMDRGSNQPQHF. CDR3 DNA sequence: TGTGCCAGTAGTATGGACAGGGGTAGCAATCAGCCCCAGCATTTT.

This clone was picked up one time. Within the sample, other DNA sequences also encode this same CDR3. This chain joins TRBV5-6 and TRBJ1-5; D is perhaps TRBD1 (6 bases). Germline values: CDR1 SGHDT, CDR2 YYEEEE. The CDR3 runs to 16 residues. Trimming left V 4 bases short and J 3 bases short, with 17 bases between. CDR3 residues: CASSTSGTRSNQPQHF. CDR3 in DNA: TGTGCCAGCAGCACCTCCGGGACAAGATCCAATCAGCCCCAGCATTTT. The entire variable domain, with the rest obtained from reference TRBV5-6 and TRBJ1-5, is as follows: DAGVTQSPTHLIKTRGQQVTLRCSPKSGHDTVSWYQQALGQGPQFIFQYYEEEERQRGNFPDRFSGHQFPNYSSELNVNALLLGDSALYLCASSTSGTRSNQPQHFGDGTRLSIL.